This T cell receptor beta chain stems from a study of blood T cells in healthy people across ages. The V segment lost 1 base and the J segment 2 bases; nucleotides outside the gene matches: 5. The CDR3 contains 16 residues. CDR1 is SQVTM, CDR2 ANQGSEA, per germline. Alongside a J-beta primer mix, a sample-barcoded 5' primer served in a second PCR lasting about 7 to 11 cycles. TCRdb reprocessed the 5' RACE reads with MiXCR, giving one entry per CDR3 protein. The table lists roughly 1.5 million distinct CDR3 sequences, roughly two fifths of them singletons. The clonotype was recovered from a woman aged 18-35 years in good health. Sequencing was carried out using blood. The rearrangement joins TRBV29-1 to TRBJ2-3, with 11 bases that match TRBD2. CDR3 in DNA: TGCAGCGTTGAAGGGCCGACTAGCGGGGACACAGATACGCAGTATTTT. It encodes CSVEGPTSGDTDTQYF.